This TCR beta chain was sequenced during a study of T-cell memory formation after mild COVID-19. CDR1 and CDR2 from the germline V gene are SGHVS and FQNEAQ. This CDR3 is 17 amino acids long. V shed 3 bases and J shed 4 bases, with 21 bases lying between them. TCRdb reprocessed the 5' RACE reads with MiXCR, giving one entry per CDR3 protein. The sample has fewer than 200,000 distinct CDR3 sequences, 20% to 25% seen once. This clonotype was counted a few times. The sequence derives from an adult woman who had mild COVID-19 (a few samples of this study predate the infection). Cell type and time point are not known. V is TRBV7-8 and J is TRBJ2-5, with D perhaps TRBD1 (6 bases). The source material was PBMCs or a T cell subset sorted from them (not recorded which). The CDR3 spells CASSFSRYRAMGETQYF. The CDR3 DNA reads TGTGCCAGCAGCTTTAGTCGGTACAGGGCAATGGGAGAGACCCAGTACTTC.